The 5 T cell receptor beta chains below all came from one sample that was sequenced in a study of shared clonotypes between healthy human individuals. Produced via immunoSEQ multiplex PCR; TCRdb's table is partial and in-frame only. The table has roughly 2 million clones, 85% to 95% seen once. Specimen: naive CD4+ T cells sorted from blood. Subset meaning: CD45RA+ positively selected. These receptors all stem from a man between 18 and 29 years old in good health.

The J gene is TRBJ2-3, the V gene TRBV4-1; 9 bases line up with TRBD2. This CDR3 has 15 amino acids. V trimming: 3 bases; J trimming: 5 bases; junction bases outside the gene matches: 6. Germline V gene lookup returns CDR1 MGHRA and CDR2 YSYEKL. The DNA for the CDR3 is TGCGCCAGCAGCCATTTGGCGGGAGGGCGAGATACGCAGTATTTT. It codes for CASSHLAGGRDTQYF.

The CDR3 is CAWSIWREERNEQFF. In DNA, the CDR3 is TGTGCCTGGAGTATCTGGCGGGAGGAACGCAATGAGCAGTTCTTC. This chain joins TRBV30 and TRBJ2-1; TRBD2 agrees at 8 bases. The V gene's germline CDR1 is GTSNPN and CDR2 SVGIG (reference sequence). V was pared by 2 bases and J by 6 bases, with 9 bases of the junction left unmatched. The CDR3 extends over 15 amino acids.

This chain uses TRBV19 with TRBJ1-6, with TRBD1 as a possible D gene (5 bases). CDR3 length: 13 amino acids. From germline, CDR1 is LNHDA and CDR2 SQIVND (reference sequence). Trimming shortened V by 0 bases and J by 10 bases, and 7 bases separated the two germline ends. Here the CDR3 reads CASSIDRDSPLHF. CDR3 nucleotides: TGTGCCAGTAGTATAGATCGGGACTCACCCCTCCACTTT. The full variable domain, with the rest looked up from reference TRBV19 and TRBJ1-6, is DGGITQSPKYLFRKEGQNVTLSCEQNLNHDAMYWYRQDPGQGLRLIYYSQIVNDFQKGDIAEGYSVSREKKESFPLTVTSAQKNPTAFYLCASSIDRDSPLHFGNGTRLTVT.

The rearrangement joins TRBV10-3 to TRBJ1-3; D is ambiguous. Trimming removed 1 base from V and 1 base from J, with 5 bases in between. The CDR3 totals 14 residues. Germline assignment: CDR1 ENHRY and CDR2 SYGVKD. CDR3 in amino acids: CAISEFGSGNTIYF. CDR3 bases: TGTGCCATCAGTGAGTTTGGGTCTGGAAACACCATATATTTT.

This sequence joins TRBV7-2 and TRBJ2-2, with D tentatively TRBD1 (6 bases). The CDR3 length is 15 residues. Germline loops: CDR1 SGHTA, CDR2 FQGNSA. Trimming stripped 6 bases from V and 2 bases from J, with 13 bases between. CDR3 coding DNA: TGTGCCAGCAGTCGGGTGGGACATAACACCGGGGAGCTGTTTTTT. It yields the protein CASSRVGHNTGELFF.